Described below is a single T cell receptor (beta chain) sequence and its context. Antigen: not known. This specimen comes from a study of PD-1 blockade in classical Hodgkin lymphoma. The table came from immunoSEQ multiplex PCR; TCRdb's copy has only in-frame clones and leaves some out. The repertoire includes about 64,000 clones, approximately 90% of them detected once, and roughly 8% sits in the top ten. This sample's time point: cycle 4 day 1 (C4D1), after more than five weeks of nivolumab. Brentuximab vedotin exposure varied among the patients, all of whom had relapsed after autologous stem cell transplantation. The study, taken as a whole, reports: The repertoire differences lack a defined cause, possibly disease activity or prior therapy.

Germline lookup yields CDR1 LNHDA and CDR2 SQIVND (reference sequence). Deletions cut 1 base from V and 0 bases from J, with 13 bases between. The CDR3 extends over 17 amino acids. The TCR originated in a human donor with classical Hodgkin lymphoma. This rearrangement joins TRBV19 to TRBJ1-5; weak D call: TRBD1 (6 bases). The sample in question was peripheral blood mononuclear cells (PBMCs), obtained before the fourth cycle of nivolumab. CDR3: CASSIVKGGYSNQPQHF. In DNA form, the CDR3 reads TGTGCCAGTAGTATAGTTAAGGGGGGTTATAGCAATCAGCCCCAGCATTTT.